The 7 T cell receptor beta chains below come from one sample, sequenced in a study of regulatory T cells in long-lasting Graves disease (dated by TCRdb to about 2021). Receptors were amplified or captured by multiplex PCR. Sequencing used an Illumina HiSeq 4000. CDR3 regions were amplified by Arm-PCR with iRepertoire HTBI primers to construct TCR beta libraries. TCRdb trimmed public reads at Q25 via fastp, called clones via MiXCR and kept in-frame beta chains. Each CDR3 protein appears once, grouped with its most common genes and DNA. For this sample there are fewer than 650,000 distinct CDR3 sequences; about 16% appear just once. The top ten constitute about 12% of the sample. The sample's time point label, in plain terms: newly diagnosed GD, antithyroid drugs for less than 3 months. For both TCR sequencing and RNA sequencing, RNA was extracted from PBMCs using TRIzol. These sequences were also reported in another study, on T cells in Graves' hyperthyroidism and ophthalmopathy.

Source: peripheral blood mononuclear cells (PBMCs), taken at new diagnosis, from a patient treated with antithyroid drugs. These receptor sequences come from a man between 18 and 29 years old with Graves disease. Donor details come from another sample of the same person, matched by shared clones.

This clonotype was found many times. The gene calls are TRBV2 and TRBJ2-3; 7 bases map to TRBD1. V lost 6 bases to trimming and J lost 4 bases; unmatched junction nucleotides: 1. From germline, CDR1 is SNHLY and CDR2 FYNNEI. CDR3 length equals 12 residues. The CDR3 sequence is CASSQGADTQYF. The CDR3 nucleotides read TGTGCCAGCAGCCAGGGGGCAGATACGCAGTATTTT.

In DNA form, the CDR3 reads TGCAGTGCTACCCGGGGTTGGGGTGGCTCCTACAATGAGCAGTTCTTC. Amino acids: CSATRGWGGSYNEQFF. This chain uses TRBV20-1 with TRBJ2-1; TRBD2 might be the D (5 bases). CDR1 is DFQATT and CDR2 is SNEGSKA in the germline V gene (reference sequence). The V and J ends lost 4 bases and 0 bases respectively, with 16 bases between them. The CDR3 is 16 amino acids.

This clonotype was seen many times. V and J are TRBV15 and TRBJ1-1; D is possibly TRBD1 (5 bases). Germline CDR1 and CDR2: LNHNV and YYDKDF (reference sequence). This CDR3 has 16 amino acids. The V end was cut by 0 bases, the J end by 0 bases, with 11 bases between. CDR3 sequence: CATSREGQGMNTEAFF. Here the CDR3 DNA reads TGTGCCACCAGCAGAGAAGGCCAGGGTATGAACACTGAAGCTTTCTTT.

This clonotype was seen a few times. The chain recombines TRBV4-1 with TRBJ1-5; D is possibly TRBD1 (6 bases). Between the trimmed V and J ends, which lost 0 bases and 9 bases, there was a span of 12 bases. The CDR3 totals 14 residues. Germline assignment: CDR1 MGHRA and CDR2 YSYEKL. In nucleotides, the CDR3 is TGCGCCAGCAGCCAAGAGAAGGGGGGCTCGCCCCAGCATTTT. This gives the protein CASSQEKGGSPQHF.

The table lists this clonotype with many counts. The chain employs TRBV6-5 and TRBJ1-2, with D possibly TRBD1 on 5 matching bases. Trimming cost V 0 bases and J 2 bases, with 7 bases left between them. CDR3 size: 14 residues. Germline V gene lookup returns CDR1 MNHEY and CDR2 SVGAGI. The CDR3 coding sequence is TGTGCCAGCAGTTACTCGCCAGGGAACTATGGCTACACCTTC. The encoded protein is CASSYSPGNYGYTF.

In its sample, this clonotype was seen many times. The gene calls are TRBV30 and TRBJ2-5; D is perhaps TRBD2 (6 bases). This CDR3 region has 16 residues. Germline CDR1 GTSNPN, CDR2 SVGIG (reference sequence). The V gene lost 0 bases and the J gene lost 5 bases, with 19 bases spanning the gap. CDR3 sequence (DNA): TGTGCCTGGAGTGTCTCCTTAGCGGCTGAAGGGGAGACCCAGTACTTC. Protein product: CAWSVSLAAEGETQYF.

The chain uses TRBV27 and TRBJ2-1, with 7 bases lining up with TRBD2. J lost 0 bases, V lost 10 bases, and 9 bases had no gene match. CDR1 and CDR2 (germline): MNHEY, SMNVEV (reference sequence). This CDR3 has 15 residues. The CDR3 region is CATSWGRVSYNEQFF. CDR3 nucleotides: TGTGCCACCTCTTGGGGGAGGGTCTCCTACAATGAGCAGTTCTTC.